A few counts support the clone carrying this TCR beta chain. The sample comes from a study of blood T cells in healthy people across ages. Trimming cost V 1 base and J 8 bases, with 7 bases left between them. This CDR3 is 12 amino acids long. Germline V gene data show CDR1 as KGHDR and CDR2 as SFDVKD. The authors ran a second PCR of roughly 7 to 11 cycles using a sample-barcoded 5' primer and a J-beta primer mix. TCRdb recomputed calls from the 5' RACE reads with MiXCR, one row per CDR3 protein. The repertoire holds hundreds of thousands of distinct CDR3 sequences, with under 35% as singletons. The V call is TRBV24-1, the J call TRBJ1-2; D unresolved. This receptor was identified in an elderly woman in good health. The sequenced sample was blood. CDR3 protein: CATSDFSGGYTF. CDR3 bases: TGTGCCACCAGTGATTTTTCTGGAGGCTACACCTTC.